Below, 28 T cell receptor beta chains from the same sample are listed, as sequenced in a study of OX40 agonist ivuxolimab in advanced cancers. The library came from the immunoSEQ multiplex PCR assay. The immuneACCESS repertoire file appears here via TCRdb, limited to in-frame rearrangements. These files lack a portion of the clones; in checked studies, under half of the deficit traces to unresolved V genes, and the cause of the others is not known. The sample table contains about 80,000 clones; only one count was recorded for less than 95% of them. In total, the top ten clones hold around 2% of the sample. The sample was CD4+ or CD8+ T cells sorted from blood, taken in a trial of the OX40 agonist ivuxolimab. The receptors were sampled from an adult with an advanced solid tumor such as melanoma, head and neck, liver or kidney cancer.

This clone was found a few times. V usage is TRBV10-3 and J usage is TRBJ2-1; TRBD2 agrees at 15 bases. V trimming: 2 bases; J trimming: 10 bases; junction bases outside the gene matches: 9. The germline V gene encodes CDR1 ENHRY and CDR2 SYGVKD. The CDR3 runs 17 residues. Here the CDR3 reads CAISEAQRTSGGAEQFF. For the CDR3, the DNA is TGTGCCATCAGTGAGGCACAACGGACTAGCGGGGGGGCGGAGCAGTTCTTC.

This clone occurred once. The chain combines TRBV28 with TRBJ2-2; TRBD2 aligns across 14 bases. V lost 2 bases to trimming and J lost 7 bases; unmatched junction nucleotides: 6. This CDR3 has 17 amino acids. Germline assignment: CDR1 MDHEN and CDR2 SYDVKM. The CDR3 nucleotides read TGTGCCAGCAGTTTAGGGGGACTAGCGGGAGTAGGCGGGGAGCTGTTTTTT. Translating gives CASSLGGLAGVGGELFF.

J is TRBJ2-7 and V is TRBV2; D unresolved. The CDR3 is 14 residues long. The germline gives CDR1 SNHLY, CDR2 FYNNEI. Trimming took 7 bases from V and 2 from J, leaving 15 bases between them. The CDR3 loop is CASKSTTIPYEQYF. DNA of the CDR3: TGTGCCAGCAAGTCAACAACCATTCCCTACGAGCAGTACTTC.

The CDR3 loop reads CASGRTGRTGELFF. The CDR3 bases are TGTGCCAGCGGCAGGACAGGCCGCACCGGGGAGCTGTTTTTT. The chain uses TRBV27 and TRBJ2-2; 7 nucleotides agree with TRBD1. In germline, CDR1 is MNHEY, CDR2 SMNVEV (reference sequence). V lost 8 bases and J lost 4; bases outside the gene matches: 7. The CDR3 is 14 amino acids.

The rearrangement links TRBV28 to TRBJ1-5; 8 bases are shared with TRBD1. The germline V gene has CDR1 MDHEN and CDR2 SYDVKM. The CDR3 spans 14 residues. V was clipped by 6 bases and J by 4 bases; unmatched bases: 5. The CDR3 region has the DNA TGTGCCAGCAGACCAACAGGGGGAAATCAGCCCCAGCATTTT. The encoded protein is CASRPTGGNQPQHF. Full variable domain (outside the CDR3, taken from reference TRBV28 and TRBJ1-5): DVKVTQSSRYLVKRTGEKVFLECVQDMDHENMFWYRQDPGLGLRLIYFSYDVKMKEKGDIPEGYSVSREKKERFSLILESASTNQTSMYLCASRPTGGNQPQHFGDGTRLSIL.

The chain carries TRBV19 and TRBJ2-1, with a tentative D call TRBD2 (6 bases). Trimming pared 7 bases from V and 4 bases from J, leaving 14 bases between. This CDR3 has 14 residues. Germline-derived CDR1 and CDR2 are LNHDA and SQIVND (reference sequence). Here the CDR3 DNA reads TGTGCCAGTAACCTGGGACTGTATTACAATGAGCAGTTCTTC. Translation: CASNLGLYYNEQFF.

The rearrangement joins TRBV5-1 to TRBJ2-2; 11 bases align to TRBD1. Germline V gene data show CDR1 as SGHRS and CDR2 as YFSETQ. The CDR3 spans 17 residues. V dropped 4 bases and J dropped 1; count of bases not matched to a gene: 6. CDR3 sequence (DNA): TGCGCCAGCAGCGGCGGACAGGGGGCCGGGAACACCGGGGAGCTGTTTTTT. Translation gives CASSGGQGAGNTGELFF.

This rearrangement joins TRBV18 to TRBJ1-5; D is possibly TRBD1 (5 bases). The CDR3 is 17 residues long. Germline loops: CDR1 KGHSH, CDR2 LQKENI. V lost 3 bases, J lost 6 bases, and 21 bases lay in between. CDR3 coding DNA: TGTGCCAGCTCACCCTCAGCGGTATCCCTGGGGGGTCAGCCCCAGCATTTT. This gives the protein CASSPSAVSLGGQPQHF.

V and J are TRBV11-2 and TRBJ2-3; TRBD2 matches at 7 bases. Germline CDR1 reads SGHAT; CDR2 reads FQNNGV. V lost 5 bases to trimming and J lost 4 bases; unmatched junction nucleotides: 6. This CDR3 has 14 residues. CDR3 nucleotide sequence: TGTGCCAGCAGCCTGGGGGGGGGTCCAGATACGCAGTATTTT. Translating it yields CASSLGGGPDTQYF.

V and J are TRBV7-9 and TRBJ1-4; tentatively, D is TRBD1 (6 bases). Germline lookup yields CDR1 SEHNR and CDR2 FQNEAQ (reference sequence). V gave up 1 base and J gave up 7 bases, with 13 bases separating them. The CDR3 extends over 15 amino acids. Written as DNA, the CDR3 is TGTGCCAGCAGCTTAGGTTACAGGGCGGCTGAAAAACTGTTTTTT. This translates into CASSLGYRAAEKLFF.

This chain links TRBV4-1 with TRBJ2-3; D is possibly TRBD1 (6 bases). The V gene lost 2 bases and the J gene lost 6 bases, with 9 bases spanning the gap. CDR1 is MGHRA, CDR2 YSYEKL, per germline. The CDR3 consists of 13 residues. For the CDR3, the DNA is TGCGCCAGCAGCCAAACAGGGCTTGATACGCAGTATTTT. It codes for CASSQTGLDTQYF.

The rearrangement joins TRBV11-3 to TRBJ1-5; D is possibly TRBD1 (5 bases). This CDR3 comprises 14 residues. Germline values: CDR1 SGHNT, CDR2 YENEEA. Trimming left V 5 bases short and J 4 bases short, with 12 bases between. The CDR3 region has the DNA TGTGCCAGCAGCCCTGGGGGTGTGAATCAGCCCCAGCATTTT. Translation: CASSPGGVNQPQHF.

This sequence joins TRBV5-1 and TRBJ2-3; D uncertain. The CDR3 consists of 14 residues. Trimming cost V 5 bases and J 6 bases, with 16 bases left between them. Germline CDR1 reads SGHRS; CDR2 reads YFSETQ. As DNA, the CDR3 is TGCGCCAGCAGGGAAAGCTGGCATGAGGATACGCAGTATTTT. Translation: CASRESWHEDTQYF.

DNA of the CDR3: TGTGCCAGCAGCGGGGGTCCCGACAGGGGCTGCGGATACGAGCAGTACTTC. It yields the protein CASSGGPDRGCGYEQYF. The gene calls are TRBV21-1 and TRBJ2-7; no check of the table's D call, TRBD1, against the DNA was made. TRBV21-1 is marked as a pseudogene. This CDR3 has 17 amino acids.

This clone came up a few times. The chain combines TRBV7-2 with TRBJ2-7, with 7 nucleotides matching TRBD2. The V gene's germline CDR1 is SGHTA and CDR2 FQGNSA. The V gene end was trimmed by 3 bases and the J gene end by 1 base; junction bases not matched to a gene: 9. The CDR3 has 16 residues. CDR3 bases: TGTGCCAGCAGCTTTTCCTTTGGCGGGGGTTCCTACGAGCAGTACTTC. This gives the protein CASSFSFGGGSYEQYF.

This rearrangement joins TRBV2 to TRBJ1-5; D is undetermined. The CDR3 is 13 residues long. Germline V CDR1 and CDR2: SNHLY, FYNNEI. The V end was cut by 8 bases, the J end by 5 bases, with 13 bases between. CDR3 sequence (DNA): TGTGCCAGCCATTCTCAAGTTCATCAGCCCCAGCATTTT. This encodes CASHSQVHQPQHF.

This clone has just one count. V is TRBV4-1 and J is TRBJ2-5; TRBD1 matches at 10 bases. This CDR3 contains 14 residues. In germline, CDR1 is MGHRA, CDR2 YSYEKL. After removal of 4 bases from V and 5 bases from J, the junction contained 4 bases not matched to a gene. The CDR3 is CASSPGQGLETQYF. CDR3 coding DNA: TGCGCCAGCAGCCCGGGACAGGGGCTGGAGACCCAGTACTTC.

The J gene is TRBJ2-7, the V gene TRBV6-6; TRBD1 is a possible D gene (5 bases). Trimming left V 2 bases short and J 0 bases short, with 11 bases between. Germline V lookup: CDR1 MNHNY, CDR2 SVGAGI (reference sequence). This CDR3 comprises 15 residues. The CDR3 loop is CASSYGHPSSYEQYF. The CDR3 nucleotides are TGTGCCAGCAGTTACGGACACCCGAGCTCCTACGAGCAGTACTTC.

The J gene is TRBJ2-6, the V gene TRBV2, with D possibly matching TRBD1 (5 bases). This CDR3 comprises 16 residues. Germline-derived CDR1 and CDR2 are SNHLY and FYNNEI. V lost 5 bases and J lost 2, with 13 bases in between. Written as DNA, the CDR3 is TGTGCCAGCAGTACTTTTCAGGGAACTGGGGCCAACGTCCTGACTTTC. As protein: CASSTFQGTGANVLTF.

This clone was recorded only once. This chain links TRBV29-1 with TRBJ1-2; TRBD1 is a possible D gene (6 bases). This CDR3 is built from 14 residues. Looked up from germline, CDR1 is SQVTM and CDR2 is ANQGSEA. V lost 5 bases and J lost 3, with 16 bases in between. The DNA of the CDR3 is TGCAGCGTTAGTCAGAGGGGGGGCGACTATGGCTACACCTTC. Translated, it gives CSVSQRGGDYGYTF.

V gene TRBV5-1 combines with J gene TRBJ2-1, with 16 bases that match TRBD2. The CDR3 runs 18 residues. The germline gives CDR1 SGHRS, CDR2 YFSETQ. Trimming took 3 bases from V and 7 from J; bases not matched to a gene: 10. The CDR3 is CASSWGLAGGPGGNEQFF. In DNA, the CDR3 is TGCGCCAGCAGCTGGGGACTAGCGGGAGGGCCAGGGGGTAATGAGCAGTTCTTC.

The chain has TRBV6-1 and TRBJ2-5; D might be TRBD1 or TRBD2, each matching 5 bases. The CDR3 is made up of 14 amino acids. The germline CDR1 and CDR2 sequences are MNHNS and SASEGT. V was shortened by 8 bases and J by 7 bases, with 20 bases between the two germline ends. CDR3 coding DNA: TGTGCCAGCGGGGACGGGATGCTAGGGCGGACCCAGTACTTC. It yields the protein CASGDGMLGRTQYF.

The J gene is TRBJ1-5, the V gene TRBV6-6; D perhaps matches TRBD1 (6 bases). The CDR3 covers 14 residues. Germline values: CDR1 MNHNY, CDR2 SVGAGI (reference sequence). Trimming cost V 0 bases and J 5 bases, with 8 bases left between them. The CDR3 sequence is CASSYSGGDQPQHF. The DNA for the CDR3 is TGTGCCAGCAGTTACTCCGGGGGCGATCAGCCCCAGCATTTT.

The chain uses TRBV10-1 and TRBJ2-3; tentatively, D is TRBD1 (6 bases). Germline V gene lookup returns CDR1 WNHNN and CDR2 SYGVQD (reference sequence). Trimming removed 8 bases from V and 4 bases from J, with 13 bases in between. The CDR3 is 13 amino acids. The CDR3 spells CASGAYRADTQYF. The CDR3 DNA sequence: TGCGCCAGCGGCGCCTACAGGGCAGATACGCAGTATTTT.

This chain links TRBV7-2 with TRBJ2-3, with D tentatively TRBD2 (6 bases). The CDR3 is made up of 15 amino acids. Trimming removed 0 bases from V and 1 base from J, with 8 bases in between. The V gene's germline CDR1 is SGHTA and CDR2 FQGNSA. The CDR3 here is CASSLAGGRTDTQYF. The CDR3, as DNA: TGTGCCAGCAGCTTAGCGGGGGGACGCACAGATACGCAGTATTTT.

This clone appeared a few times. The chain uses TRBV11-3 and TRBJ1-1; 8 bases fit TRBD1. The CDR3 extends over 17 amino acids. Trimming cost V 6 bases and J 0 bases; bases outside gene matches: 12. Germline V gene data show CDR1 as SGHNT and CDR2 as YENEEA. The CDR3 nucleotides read TGTGCCAGCAGGGATGGACAGGGACGGAACGTGAACACTGAAGCTTTCTTT. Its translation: CASRDGQGRNVNTEAFF.

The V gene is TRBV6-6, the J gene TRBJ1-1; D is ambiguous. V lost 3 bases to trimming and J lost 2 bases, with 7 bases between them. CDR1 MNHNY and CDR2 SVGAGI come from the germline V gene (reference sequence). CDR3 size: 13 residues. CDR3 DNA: TGTGCCAGCAGTTATTCACTTAACACTGAAGCTTTCTTT. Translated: CASSYSLNTEAFF.

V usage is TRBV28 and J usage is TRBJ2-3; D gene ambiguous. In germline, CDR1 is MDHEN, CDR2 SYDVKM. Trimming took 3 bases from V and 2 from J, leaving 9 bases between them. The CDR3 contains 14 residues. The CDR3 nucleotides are TGTGCCAGCAGTTTCACCGGTCTCACAGATACGCAGTATTTT. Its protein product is CASSFTGLTDTQYF.